These 20 T cell receptor beta chains were sequenced from one sample in a study of vaccination and CD4 T cells after COVID-19. Their antigen targets remain unknown. Treatment in this sample: roughly ten-day PBMC culture with coronavirus spike peptide pools or control peptides (ViraFEST assay). Sequencing of the DNA from cultured CD4+ T cells was carried out with the Oncomine TCR Beta short-read assay. One entry per CDR3 protein, called by TCRdb with MiXCR from the PCR reads. The sample holds under 20,000 distinct CDR3 sequences, about three quarters seen once. The specimen was CD4+ T cells from blood, cultured in vitro, collected after SARS-CoV-2 vaccination. The source is a human donor who received a COVID-19 vaccine.

This clonotype was seen just once. The CDR3 region has the DNA TGTGCCAGCAGTTTGGACTCCTTGGGGGCTGAAGCTTTCTTT. Its translation is CASSLDSLGAEAFF. The V gene is TRBV12-3 or TRBV12-4, the J gene TRBJ1-1; a weak D match, TRBD1 (5 bases). Trimming cost V 3 bases and J 6 bases, with 14 bases left between them. CDR3 size: 14 residues.

The V call is TRBV30, the J call TRBJ2-3, with 8 bases fitting TRBD1. J gave up 2 bases and V 7 bases, and 5 bases lay outside the gene matches. The CDR3 contains 13 residues. Germline V gives CDR1 GTSNPN, CDR2 SVGIG (reference sequence). The chain's CDR3 is CASGGASTDTQYF. The DNA for the CDR3 is TGTGCCTCAGGGGGCGCTTCCACAGATACGCAGTATTTT.

The V gene is TRBV24-1, the J gene TRBJ2-3; TRBD2 matches at 12 bases. Germline CDR1 and CDR2: KGHDR and SFDVKD. V lost 3 bases and J lost 2; bases outside the gene matches: 2. The CDR3 sequence is 16 residues long. CDR3 in DNA: TGTGCCACCAGTGATCGGACTAGCGGGGACACAGATACGCAGTATTTT. It codes for CATSDRTSGDTDTQYF.

The rearrangement uses TRBV23-1 and TRBJ1-6; D gene uncertain. TRBV23-1 is annotated as an ORF whose role is uncertain. The CDR3 has 15 amino acids. V gave up 1 base and J gave up 4 bases, with 8 bases separating them. CDR3 nucleotide sequence: TGCGCCAGCAGTCAATATAAGCTTTATAATTCACCCCTCCACTTT. Translating gives CASSQYKLYNSPLHF.

The chain has TRBV19 and TRBJ2-7; 9 nucleotides align to TRBD2. The DNA end is more similar to TRBJ2-5, so the J call may be wrong. This CDR3 contains 13 residues. Germline V gives CDR1 LNHDA, CDR2 SQIVND (reference sequence). The DNA of the CDR3 is TGTGCCAGTAGTAGCGGGGGGGCAGAGACCCAGTACTTC. This sequence encodes CASSSGGAETQYF.

The chain is built from TRBV20-1 and TRBJ2-2, with TRBD2 matching 9 bases. J lost 5 bases, V lost 3 bases, and 10 bases had no gene match. Germline V gene sequence: CDR1 DFQATT, CDR2 SNEGSKA (reference sequence). This CDR3 is built from 16 residues. The CDR3 sequence: CSASPKRGALTGELFF. CDR3 in DNA: TGCAGTGCTAGCCCCAAGCGGGGGGCCTTAACCGGGGAGCTGTTTTTT.

This clonotype was seen once. The rearrangement links TRBV6-1 to TRBJ2-1; D possibly uses TRBD1 or TRBD2 (5 bases each). Trimming removed 6 bases from V and 4 bases from J, with 16 bases in between. Germline lookup yields CDR1 MNHNS and CDR2 SASEGT. This CDR3 spans 15 amino acids. CDR3 protein: CASRFGSGAYNEQFF. CDR3 sequence (DNA): TGTGCCAGCAGATTTGGGAGTGGGGCTTACAATGAGCAGTTCTTC.

The chain couples TRBV19 to TRBJ2-1; 9 bases map to TRBD2. Losses at the gene ends were 3 bases for V and 2 bases for J; bases not matched to a gene: 2. The CDR3 sequence is 15 residues long. Germline loops: CDR1 LNHDA, CDR2 SQIVND (reference sequence). The CDR3 sequence is CASSMLAGTYNEQFF. The CDR3 region has the DNA TGTGCCAGTAGTATGCTAGCGGGAACCTACAATGAGCAGTTCTTC.

The rearrangement uses TRBV5-1 and TRBJ1-1; TRBD1 matches at 8 bases. The CDR3 covers 15 residues. Germline-derived CDR1 and CDR2 are SGHRS and YFSETQ. Losses at the gene ends were 4 bases for V and 5 bases for J; bases not matched to a gene: 10. The CDR3 sequence is CASSPTRGRRTEAFF. DNA for the CDR3: TGCGCCAGCAGCCCAACCAGGGGGCGGAGGACTGAAGCTTTCTTT.

The chain has TRBV6-1 and TRBJ1-1; 9 bases line up with TRBD1. The J segment lost 5 bases and the V segment lost 4 bases, leaving 5 bases of the junction unmatched. The CDR3 consists of 14 residues. Germline assignment: CDR1 MNHNS and CDR2 SASEGT. DNA of the CDR3: TGTGCCAGCAGTGCCTGGACAGGGGAGACTGAAGCTTTCTTT. Translating it yields CASSAWTGETEAFF.

The gene calls are TRBV21-1 and TRBJ2-5; TRBD1, the table's D call, lacks a check against the DNA. TRBV21-1 is noted as a pseudogene. This CDR3 has 16 amino acids. The CDR3 bases are TGTGCCAGCAGCAAAACCCCCAAAGACTTGAAAGAGACCCAGTACTTC. It codes for CASSKTPKDLKETQYF.

V usage is TRBV24-1 and J usage is TRBJ2-3, with 7 nucleotides matching TRBD2. CDR1 and CDR2 (germline): KGHDR, SFDVKD. After removal of 3 bases from V and 4 bases from J, the junction contained 6 bases not matched to a gene. The CDR3 is 15 amino acids. CDR3 protein: CATSDPPAGPDTQYF. DNA for the CDR3: TGTGCCACCAGTGATCCCCCAGCGGGGCCAGATACGCAGTATTTT.

V gene TRBV20-1 combines with J gene TRBJ1-6; D might be TRBD1 (5 bases). V gave up 1 base and J gave up 8 bases, with 18 bases separating them. The CDR3 is 16 amino acids. CDR1 DFQATT and CDR2 SNEGSKA come from the germline V gene (reference sequence). CDR3 in amino acids: CSARVSREGWHSPLHF. In DNA, the CDR3 is TGCAGTGCTAGAGTATCCAGGGAGGGGTGGCATTCACCCCTCCACTTT.

This clonotype was observed a single time. The chain carries TRBV19 and TRBJ1-5; 7 bases are a match to TRBD1. The V and J ends lost 3 bases and 2 bases, in that order; junction bases with no gene match: 4. The CDR3 covers 15 residues. Germline-derived CDR1 and CDR2 are LNHDA and SQIVND (reference sequence). In DNA, the CDR3 is TGTGCCAGTAGTATTTACAGGGGTGGCAATCAGCCCCAGCATTTT. Its translation: CASSIYRGGNQPQHF. The variable domain in full, completed from reference TRBV19 and TRBJ1-5, reads DGGITQSPKYLFRKEGQNVTLSCEQNLNHDAMYWYRQDPGQGLRLIYYSQIVNDFQKGDIAEGYSVSREKKESFPLTVTSAQKNPTAFYLCASSIYRGGNQPQHFGDGTRLSIL.

The V and J genes are TRBV30 and TRBJ2-5; 12 nucleotides agree with TRBD2. From germline, CDR1 is GTSNPN and CDR2 SVGIG (reference sequence). CDR3 size: 15 residues. Trimming removed 2 bases from V and 5 bases from J; junction bases left unmatched: 6. CDR3 in amino acids: CAWSSLAGGQETQYF. Written as DNA, the CDR3 is TGTGCCTGGAGTTCCCTAGCGGGGGGGCAGGAGACCCAGTACTTC. Full variable domain (rest looked up from reference TRBV30 and TRBJ2-5): SQTIHQWPATLVQPVGSPLSLECTVEGTSNPNLYWYRQAAGRGLQLLFYSVGIGQISSEVPQNLSASRPQDRQFILSSKKLLLSDSGFYLCAWSSLAGGQETQYFGPGTRLLVL.

CDR3 nucleotide sequence: TGCACCAGCAGCCAAGATAGGGGACAGGGGTTTCAGCCCCAGCATTTT. Residues: CTSSQDRGQGFQPQHF. This chain joins TRBV1 and TRBJ1-5; TRBD1, as called in the table, went unchecked against the DNA. TRBV1 is described as a pseudogene. The CDR3 runs to 16 residues.

V gene TRBV6-5 combines with J gene TRBJ1-5; D is uncertain. The germline CDR1 and CDR2 sequences are MNHEY and SVGAGI. The CDR3 contains 13 residues. Trimming took off 3 bases at V and 1 base at J, with 4 bases between the two ends. The CDR3 loop reads CASSYDSNQPQHF. The CDR3 nucleotides read TGTGCCAGCAGTTATGACAGCAATCAGCCCCAGCATTTT.

This clonotype has a handful of counts. V gene TRBV2 combines with J gene TRBJ1-2; 7 nucleotides agree with TRBD1. The CDR3 extends over 12 amino acids. J gave up 6 bases and V 9 bases, and 7 bases lay outside the gene matches. Germline V gene lookup returns CDR1 SNHLY and CDR2 FYNNEI. The chain's CDR3 is CASQDREDGYTF. Here the CDR3 DNA reads TGTGCCAGTCAAGACAGGGAGGATGGCTACACCTTC.

The gene calls are TRBV30 and TRBJ1-2, with D tentatively TRBD1 (6 bases). Trimming took 1 base from V and 6 from J, leaving 15 bases between them. The CDR3 totals 14 residues. Germline values: CDR1 GTSNPN, CDR2 SVGIG (reference sequence). The CDR3 DNA reads TGTGCCTGGAGTGGCGAGTTGGGGGCGGATGGCTACACCTTC. It is translated as CAWSGELGADGYTF.

The CDR3, as DNA: TGCGCCAGCAGCTTGGCCGGACGGGGTTCCGGGGAGCTGTTTTTT. It yields the protein CASSLAGRGSGELFF. The V call is TRBV5-1, the J call TRBJ2-2; the D gene is possibly TRBD2 (5 bases). There are 15 residues in the CDR3. The germline CDR1 and CDR2 sequences are SGHRS and YFSETQ. Trimming stripped 0 bases from V and 6 bases from J, with 12 bases between. The entire variable domain, with the rest obtained from reference TRBV5-1 and TRBJ2-2, is as follows: KAGVTQTPRYLIKTRGQQVTLSCSPISGHRSVSWYQQTPGQGLQFLFEYFSETQRNKGNFPGRFSGRQFSNSRSEMNVSTLELGDSALYLCASSLAGRGSGELFFGEGSRLTVL.